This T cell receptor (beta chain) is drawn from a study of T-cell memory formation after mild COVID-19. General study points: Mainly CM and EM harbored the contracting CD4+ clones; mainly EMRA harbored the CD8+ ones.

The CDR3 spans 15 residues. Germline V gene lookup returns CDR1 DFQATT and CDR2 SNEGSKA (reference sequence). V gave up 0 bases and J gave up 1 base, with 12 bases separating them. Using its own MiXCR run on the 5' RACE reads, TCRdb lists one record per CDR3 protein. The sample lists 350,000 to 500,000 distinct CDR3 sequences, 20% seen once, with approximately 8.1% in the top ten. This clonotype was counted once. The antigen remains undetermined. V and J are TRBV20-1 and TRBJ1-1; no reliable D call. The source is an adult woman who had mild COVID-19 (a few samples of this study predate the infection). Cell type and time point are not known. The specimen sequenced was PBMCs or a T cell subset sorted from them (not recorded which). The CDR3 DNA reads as TGCAGTGCTAGAGATCCCTTCGGCGGGAACACTGAAGCTTTCTTT. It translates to CSARDPFGGNTEAFF.